What follows are 15 T cell receptor beta chains derived from one specimen sequenced in a study of shared clonotypes between healthy human individuals. The assay was immunoSEQ multiplex PCR, and TCRdb's table has in-frame clones only and misses some. This repertoire shows approximately 530,000 clones, around 96% found once; its top ten account for about 0.06%. Material: naive CD4+ T cells sorted from blood. As for subset: CD45RA+ positively selected. The receptors shown here come from a woman aged 25 to 39 in good health.

V usage is TRBV5-1 and J usage is TRBJ2-1; possible D gene TRBD2, 6 bases. Germline loops: CDR1 SGHRS, CDR2 YFSETQ. The CDR3 spans 16 residues. V shed 0 bases and J shed 9 bases, with 19 bases lying between them. This CDR3 reads CASSLAGGASRPEQFF. The CDR3 DNA reads as TGCGCCAGCAGCTTGGCGGGCGGGGCATCCCGGCCTGAGCAGTTCTTC.

This clone has just one count. This chain joins TRBV18 and TRBJ2-7; D gene ambiguous. With 2 bases removed from V and 4 bases from J, the gap between germline ends came to 9 bases. CDR3 length equals 13 residues. The V gene's germline CDR1 is KGHSH and CDR2 LQKENI. DNA of the CDR3: TGTGCCAGCTCACCAACAGCTAATTACGAGCAGTACTTC. Protein product: CASSPTANYEQYF.

The V gene is TRBV2, the J gene TRBJ2-3, with D possibly TRBD1 on 6 matching bases. Trimming cost V 9 bases and J 3 bases, with 10 bases left between them. Germline V gene lookup returns CDR1 SNHLY and CDR2 FYNNEI. This CDR3 region has 12 residues. CDR3 nucleotides: TGTGCCAGGGGAAGGGGGACAGATACGCAGTATTTT. Translating it yields CARGRGTDTQYF.

The genes are TRBV27 and TRBJ1-1; a weak D match, TRBD1 (5 bases). The CDR3 runs 16 residues. Per the germline V gene, CDR1 is MNHEY and CDR2 is SMNVEV (reference sequence). The V gene lost 6 bases and the J gene lost 1 base, with 18 bases spanning the gap. CDR3 protein: CASSPGTIRWNTEAFF. The CDR3 DNA is TGTGCCAGCAGCCCAGGGACCATCCGGTGGAACACTGAAGCTTTCTTT.

The rearrangement joins TRBV28 to TRBJ1-2; no definite D call. The CDR3 runs to 15 residues. In germline, CDR1 is MDHEN, CDR2 SYDVKM. Trimming cost V 4 bases and J 4 bases, with 16 bases left between them. The CDR3 DNA reads TGTGCCAGCAGTTCCTACAGCGGGTCAATCTATGGCTACACCTTC. Translated, it gives CASSSYSGSIYGYTF.

V usage is TRBV6-5 and J usage is TRBJ2-7, with D perhaps matching TRBD1 (5 bases). Between the trimmed V and J ends, which lost 0 bases and 2 bases, there was a span of 11 bases. The CDR3 totals 15 residues. From germline, CDR1 is MNHEY and CDR2 SVGAGI. The CDR3 DNA follows: TGTGCCAGCAGTTACTCGAGACAGCGACCCTACGAGCAGTACTTC. Its protein product is CASSYSRQRPYEQYF.

V usage is TRBV2 and J usage is TRBJ1-5; the match to TRBD1 covers 8 bases. V dropped 5 bases and J dropped 4; count of bases not matched to a gene: 7. This CDR3 region has 15 residues. CDR1 is SNHLY and CDR2 is FYNNEI in the germline V gene. Written as DNA, the CDR3 is TGTGCCAGCAGTTCCACAACAGGGGGTAATCAGCCCCAGCATTTT. Translation: CASSSTTGGNQPQHF.

The V call is TRBV2, the J call TRBJ2-7; D is possibly TRBD2 (5 bases). Trimming took off 6 bases at V and 2 bases at J, with 14 bases between the two ends. The germline gives CDR1 SNHLY, CDR2 FYNNEI. The CDR3 runs 14 residues. The DNA for the CDR3 is TGTGCCAGCAGCCCTCGGCTAGCCCCCTACGAGCAGTACTTC. Its protein is CASSPRLAPYEQYF.

The chain uses TRBV5-4 and TRBJ2-3, with D possibly being TRBD1 (6 bases). Per the germline V gene, CDR1 is SGHNT and CDR2 is YYREEE (reference sequence). This CDR3 contains 16 residues. Deletions cut 4 bases from V and 0 bases from J, with 15 bases between. CDR3 DNA sequence: TGTGCCAGCAGCCCCCAACAGGGTAGTAGCACAGATACGCAGTATTTT. Its protein is CASSPQQGSSTDTQYF.

This rearrangement joins TRBV6-1 to TRBJ2-3; D is unclear. The V end was cut by 6 bases, the J end by 4 bases, with 8 bases between. Germline CDR1 MNHNS, CDR2 SASEGT. This CDR3 region has 12 residues. Written as DNA, the CDR3 is TGTGCCAGCAGCGAAACAGCAGATACGCAGTATTTT. This sequence encodes CASSETADTQYF.

The rearrangement links TRBV7-9 to TRBJ1-2; D remains ambiguous. CDR1 is SEHNR and CDR2 is FQNEAQ in the germline V gene (reference sequence). CDR3 length equals 13 residues. Trimming took off 1 base at V and 8 bases at J, with 11 bases between the two ends. DNA of the CDR3: TGTGCCAGCAGCTTAGGTGGGAATGGAGGCTACACCTTC. Its protein product is CASSLGGNGGYTF.

This chain joins TRBV28 and TRBJ1-2; maybe TRBD1 (5 bases). Trimming stripped 9 bases from V and 3 bases from J, with 17 bases between. In germline, CDR1 is MDHEN, CDR2 SYDVKM. This CDR3 spans 14 amino acids. CDR3 sequence: CASREGQFDYGYTF. The CDR3 DNA sequence: TGTGCCAGTCGTGAAGGACAATTTGACTATGGCTACACCTTC.

The V call is TRBV7-9, the J call TRBJ1-2, with D possibly being TRBD1 (5 bases). The CDR3 is 11 amino acids. Trimming removed 10 bases from V and 4 bases from J, with 10 bases in between. Germline CDR1 is SEHNR and CDR2 is FQNEAQ (reference sequence). CDR3 protein: CATHDSYGYTF. CDR3 in DNA: TGTGCCACCCACGACAGCTATGGCTACACCTTC.

CDR3 sequence: CASTSVGGNTGELFF. The CDR3 nucleotides are TGCGCCAGCACTTCGGTGGGGGGTAACACCGGGGAGCTGTTTTTT. The J gene is TRBJ2-2, the V gene TRBV5-1; D perhaps matches TRBD2 (6 bases). The CDR3 has 15 amino acids. Per the germline V gene, CDR1 is SGHRS and CDR2 is YFSETQ. Trimming removed 6 bases from V and 2 bases from J, with 14 bases in between.

This rearrangement joins TRBV20-1 to TRBJ1-1; D not certain. Per the germline V gene, CDR1 is DFQATT and CDR2 is SNEGSKA (reference sequence). The CDR3 covers 11 residues. Deletions cut 4 bases from V and 1 base from J, with 4 bases between. The CDR3 region has the DNA TGCAGTGCTAAAGCGAACACTGAAGCTTTCTTT. Its translation is CSAKANTEAFF.